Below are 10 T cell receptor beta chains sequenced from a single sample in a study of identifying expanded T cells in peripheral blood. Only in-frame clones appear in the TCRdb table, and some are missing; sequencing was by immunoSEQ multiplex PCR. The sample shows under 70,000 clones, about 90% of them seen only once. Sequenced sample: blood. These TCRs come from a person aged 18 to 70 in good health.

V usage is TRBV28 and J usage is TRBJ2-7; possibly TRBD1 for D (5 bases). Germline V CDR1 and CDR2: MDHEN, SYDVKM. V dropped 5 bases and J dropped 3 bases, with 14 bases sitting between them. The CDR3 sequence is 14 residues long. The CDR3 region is CASSATGWDYEQYF. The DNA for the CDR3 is TGTGCCAGCAGTGCTACAGGTTGGGACTACGAGCAGTACTTC. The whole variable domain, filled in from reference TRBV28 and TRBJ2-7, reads DVKVTQSSRYLVKRTGEKVFLECVQDMDHENMFWYRQDPGLGLRLIYFSYDVKMKEKGDIPEGYSVSREKKERFSLILESASTNQTSMYLCASSATGWDYEQYFGPGTRLTVT.

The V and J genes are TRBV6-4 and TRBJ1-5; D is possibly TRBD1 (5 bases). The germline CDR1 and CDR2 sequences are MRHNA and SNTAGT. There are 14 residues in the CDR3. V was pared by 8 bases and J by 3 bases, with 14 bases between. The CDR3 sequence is CASPAGTPNQPQHF. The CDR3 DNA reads TGTGCCAGCCCGGCAGGGACCCCCAATCAGCCCCAGCATTTT.

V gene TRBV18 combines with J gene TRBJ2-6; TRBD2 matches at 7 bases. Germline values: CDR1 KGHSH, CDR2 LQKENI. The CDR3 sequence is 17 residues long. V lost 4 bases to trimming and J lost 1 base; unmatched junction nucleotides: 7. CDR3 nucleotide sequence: TGTGCCAGCTCACTGGGAGGGACCCTATCTGGGGCCAACGTCCTGACTTTC. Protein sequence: CASSLGGTLSGANVLTF.

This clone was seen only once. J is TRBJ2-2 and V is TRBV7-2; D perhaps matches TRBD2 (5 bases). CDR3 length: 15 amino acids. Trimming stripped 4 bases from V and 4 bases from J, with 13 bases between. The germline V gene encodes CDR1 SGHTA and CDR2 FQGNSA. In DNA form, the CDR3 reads TGTGCCAGCAGCTCAATCCCCAGCGGCACCGGGGAGCTGTTTTTT. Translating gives CASSSIPSGTGELFF.

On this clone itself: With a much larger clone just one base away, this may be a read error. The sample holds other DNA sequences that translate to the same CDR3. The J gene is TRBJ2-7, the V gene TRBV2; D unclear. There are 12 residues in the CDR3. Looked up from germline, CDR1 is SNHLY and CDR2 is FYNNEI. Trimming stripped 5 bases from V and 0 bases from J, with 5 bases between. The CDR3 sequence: CASSRSSYEQYF. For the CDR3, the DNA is TGTGCCAGCAGTCGGAGCTCCTACGAGCAGTACTTC. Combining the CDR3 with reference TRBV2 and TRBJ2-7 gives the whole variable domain EPEVTQTPSHQVTQMGQEVILRCVPISNHLYFYWYRQILGQKVEFLVSFYNNEISEKSEIFDDQFSVERPDGSNFTLKIRSTKLEDSAMYFCASSRSSYEQYFGPGTRLTVT.

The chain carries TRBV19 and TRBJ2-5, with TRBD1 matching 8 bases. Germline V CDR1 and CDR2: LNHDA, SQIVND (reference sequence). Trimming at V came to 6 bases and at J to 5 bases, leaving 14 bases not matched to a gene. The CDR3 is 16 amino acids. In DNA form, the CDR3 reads TGTGCCAGTAGCCCTGCCGGGACAGGAGGCTGGGAGACCCAGTACTTC. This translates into CASSPAGTGGWETQYF.

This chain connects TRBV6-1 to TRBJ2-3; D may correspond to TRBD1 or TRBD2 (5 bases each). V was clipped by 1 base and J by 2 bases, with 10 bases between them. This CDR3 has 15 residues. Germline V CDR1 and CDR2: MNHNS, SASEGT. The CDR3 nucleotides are TGTGCCAGCAGTGAAGGGGCAGGGACCACAGATACGCAGTATTTT. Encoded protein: CASSEGAGTTDTQYF.

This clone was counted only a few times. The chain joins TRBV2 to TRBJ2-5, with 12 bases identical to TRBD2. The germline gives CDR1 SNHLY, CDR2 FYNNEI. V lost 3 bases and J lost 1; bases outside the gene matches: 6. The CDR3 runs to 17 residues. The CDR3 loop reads CASSERLAGGFQETQYF. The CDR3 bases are TGTGCCAGCAGTGAGAGGCTAGCGGGAGGGTTCCAAGAGACCCAGTACTTC. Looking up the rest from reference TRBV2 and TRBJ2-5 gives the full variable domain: EPEVTQTPSHQVTQMGQEVILRCVPISNHLYFYWYRQILGQKVEFLVSFYNNEISEKSEIFDDQFSVERPDGSNFTLKIRSTKLEDSAMYFCASSERLAGGFQETQYFGPGTRLLVL.

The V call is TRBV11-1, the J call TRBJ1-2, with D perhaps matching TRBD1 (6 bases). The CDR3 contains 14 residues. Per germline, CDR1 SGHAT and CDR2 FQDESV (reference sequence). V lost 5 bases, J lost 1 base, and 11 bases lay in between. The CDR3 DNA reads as TGTGCCAGCAGCGGGGGCGGAAGTAACTATGGCTACACCTTC. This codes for CASSGGGSNYGYTF. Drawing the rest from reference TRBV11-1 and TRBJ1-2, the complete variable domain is EAEVAQSPRYKITEKSQAVAFWCDPISGHATLYWYRQILGQGPELLVQFQDESVVDDSQLPKDRFSAERLKGVDSTLKIQPAELGDSAMYLCASSGGGSNYGYTFGSGTRLTVV.

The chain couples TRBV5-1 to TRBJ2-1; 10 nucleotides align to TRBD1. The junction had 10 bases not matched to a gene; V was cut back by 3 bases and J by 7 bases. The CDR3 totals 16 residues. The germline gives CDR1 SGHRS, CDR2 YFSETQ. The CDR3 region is CASSSGWDRGSNEQFF. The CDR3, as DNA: TGCGCCAGCAGCTCCGGCTGGGACAGGGGTTCGAATGAGCAGTTCTTC.